The 23 T cell receptor beta chains reported below all come from one sample, sequenced in a study of T-cell memory formation after mild COVID-19. TCRdb re-called the 5' RACE reads through MiXCR, storing one row per CDR3 protein. The table lists 55,000 to 80,000 distinct CDR3 sequences, roughly 9.9% of them singletons. The specimen was PBMCs or a T cell subset sorted from them (not recorded which). These receptors came from a man aged 18 to 29 who had mild COVID-19 (a few samples of this study predate the infection). Cell type and time point are not known.

This clonotype was counted between two and nine times. V usage is TRBV5-1 and J usage is TRBJ2-7; 8 nucleotides match TRBD1. CDR1 SGHRS and CDR2 YFSETQ come from the germline V gene. The CDR3 runs to 15 residues. The junction had 9 bases not matched to a gene; V was cut back by 4 bases and J by 3 bases. CDR3 sequence: CASSPGQGAIYEQYF. The CDR3 nucleotides are TGCGCCAGCAGCCCTGGACAGGGCGCGATCTACGAGCAGTACTTC.

J is TRBJ1-3 and V is TRBV11-1; D is uncertain. This CDR3 has 13 residues. Deletions cut 5 bases from V and 7 bases from J, with 12 bases between. Germline CDR1 reads SGHAT; CDR2 reads FQDESV (reference sequence). CDR3 nucleotides: TGTGCCAGCAGCACTTCGCCGGGGAACACCATATATTTT. Its protein is CASSTSPGNTIYF.

The sample holds a few counts of this clonotype. The V gene is TRBV5-6, the J gene TRBJ2-7; D uncertain. V was clipped by 0 bases and J by 2 bases, with 9 bases between them. This CDR3 contains 14 residues. Germline values: CDR1 SGHDT, CDR2 YYEEEE. In nucleotides, the CDR3 is TGTGCCAGCAGCTTGGCTCTGGGAACCTACGAGCAGTACGTC. Protein: CASSLALGTYEQYV.

This clonotype was detected a few times. The rearrangement joins TRBV15 to TRBJ2-5; TRBD2 is a possible D gene (6 bases). Trimming cost V 6 bases and J 5 bases, with 10 bases left between them. The germline gives CDR1 LNHNV, CDR2 YYDKDF (reference sequence). The CDR3 contains 12 residues. CDR3 sequence (DNA): TGTGCCACCAGGGGGGGTGGGGAGACCCAGTACTTC. It is translated as CATRGGGETQYF.

This rearrangement joins TRBV20-1 to TRBJ2-5; 8 bases fit TRBD2. The CDR3 sequence is 14 residues long. J was trimmed by 5 bases and V by 3 bases; bases with no gene match: 8. From germline, CDR1 is DFQATT and CDR2 SNEGSKA (reference sequence). CDR3 nucleotides: TGCAGTGCTAGTGGGACTAGGTCGCGGGAGACCCAGTACTTC. This encodes CSASGTRSRETQYF.

The chain carries TRBV2 and TRBJ2-2; D is perhaps TRBD2 (6 bases). Trimming cost V 8 bases and J 0 bases, with 13 bases left between them. The germline V gene has CDR1 SNHLY and CDR2 FYNNEI. CDR3 length: 15 residues. The CDR3 coding sequence is TGTGCCAGCCATACCGGGGGTTCGAACACCGGGGAGCTGTTTTTT. Protein sequence: CASHTGGSNTGELFF.

The table lists this clonotype with a few counts. The chain links TRBV5-5 to TRBJ2-1; 8 bases align to TRBD2. The CDR3 sequence is 16 residues long. Germline V gene sequence: CDR1 SGHKS, CDR2 YYEKEE (reference sequence). V lost 5 bases, J lost 6 bases, and 13 bases stayed unmatched. CDR3 region: CASSLSRGGSGNEQFF. The CDR3 nucleotides are TGTGCCAGCAGTCTCTCTCGCGGGGGGAGCGGCAATGAGCAGTTCTTC.

The table lists this clonotype with a few counts. J is TRBJ1-3 and V is TRBV4-3; unclear D gene. The CDR3 runs 14 residues. Germline loops: CDR1 LGHNA, CDR2 YSLEER. The V end lost 6 bases, the J end lost 0 bases, and 9 bases lay between the germline ends. The CDR3 protein is CASSIGPSGNTIYF. The CDR3 nucleotides read TGCGCCAGCAGTATCGGGCCCTCTGGAAACACCATATATTTT.

The CDR3 DNA is TGTGCCAGCAGGTTGAGTGGGATGAACACTGAAGCTTTCTTT. Translated: CASRLSGMNTEAFF. The rearrangement links TRBV7-9 to TRBJ1-1; D gene uncertain. Germline values: CDR1 SEHNR, CDR2 FQNEAQ (reference sequence). V was clipped by 6 bases and J by 0 bases, with 11 bases between them. CDR3 length: 14 amino acids.

The rearrangement joins TRBV19 to TRBJ2-2; the D call may be TRBD1 or TRBD2 (5 bases each). The V gene lost 2 bases and the J gene lost 3 bases, with 7 bases spanning the gap. Germline V gives CDR1 LNHDA, CDR2 SQIVND (reference sequence). This CDR3 spans 14 amino acids. The CDR3: CASSIWGYTGELFF. CDR3 nucleotide sequence: TGTGCCAGTAGTATATGGGGGTACACCGGGGAGCTGTTTTTT.

This clonotype has at least ten counts. The CDR3 DNA is TGTGCCAGCAGCGCCGCCCTTGGCGGGAGCACAGATACGCAGTATTTT. Encoded protein: CASSAALGGSTDTQYF. V is TRBV6-5 and J is TRBJ2-3, with D possibly TRBD2 on 5 matching bases. Germline-derived CDR1 and CDR2 are MNHEY and SVGAGI. V was cut by 6 bases and J by 0 bases, with 16 bases left in between. This CDR3 is built from 16 residues.

This clonotype turned up a few times. This chain links TRBV7-6 with TRBJ1-6; D possibly corresponds to TRBD1 (5 bases). Germline V gene lookup returns CDR1 SGHVS and CDR2 FNYEAQ. The CDR3 is 15 amino acids. V lost 4 bases to trimming and J lost 10 bases, with 17 bases between them. The CDR3 DNA reads as TGTGCCAGCAGCTCGCGACAAGGGGTAGCATCACCCCTCCACTTT. This sequence encodes CASSSRQGVASPLHF.

The table lists this clonotype with a few counts. The chain has TRBV5-1 and TRBJ2-2; no firm D call. Deletions cut 2 bases from V and 7 bases from J, with 12 bases between. This CDR3 contains 14 residues. Germline V gene lookup returns CDR1 SGHRS and CDR2 YFSETQ. The CDR3 sequence is CASSLSPRVGELFF. DNA for the CDR3: TGCGCCAGCAGCTTATCTCCCCGGGTCGGGGAGCTGTTTTTT.

The CDR3 spells CASSPGRQGPGELFF. CDR3 nucleotides: TGTGCCAGCAGTCCAGGGCGTCAAGGTCCCGGGGAGCTGTTTTTT. The chain recombines TRBV12-3 or TRBV12-4 with TRBJ2-2; D may be TRBD1 (5 bases). V was cut by 5 bases and J by 6 bases, with 16 bases left in between. The CDR3 totals 15 residues.

The chain couples TRBV5-1 to TRBJ2-5; 9 bases line up with TRBD2. Germline values: CDR1 SGHRS, CDR2 YFSETQ. Trimming at V came to 5 bases and at J to 5 bases, leaving 10 bases not matched to a gene. The CDR3 is 15 amino acids. CDR3 sequence reads: CASRRSGGLMETQYF. CDR3 DNA: TGCGCCAGCAGACGGAGCGGGGGGTTGATGGAGACCCAGTACTTC.

This rearrangement joins TRBV9 to TRBJ1-1, with D unclear. The CDR3 is 13 residues long. In germline, CDR1 is SGDLS, CDR2 YYNGEE. Between the trimmed V and J ends, which lost 0 bases and 11 bases, there was a span of 14 bases. CDR3 sequence: CASSVELWAKAFF. For the CDR3, the DNA is TGTGCCAGCAGCGTAGAACTGTGGGCGAAGGCTTTCTTT.

The rearrangement links TRBV12-3 or TRBV12-4 to TRBJ2-1, with TRBD1 as a possible D gene (6 bases). V was clipped by 10 bases and J by 1 base, with 17 bases between them. This CDR3 comprises 15 residues. This CDR3 is CATDRRQASYNEQFF. The CDR3 DNA reads TGTGCCACTGACCGGAGACAGGCTTCCTACAATGAGCAGTTCTTC.

The chain joins TRBV5-1 to TRBJ2-2; D unresolved. CDR3 length: 14 amino acids. The V gene's germline CDR1 is SGHRS and CDR2 YFSETQ. The V and J ends lost 2 bases and 6 bases respectively, with 11 bases between them. The CDR3 loop is CASSLRQVPGELFF. The CDR3 bases are TGCGCCAGCAGCTTACGGCAGGTACCCGGGGAGCTGTTTTTT.

The chain recombines TRBV11-2 with TRBJ2-1; 7 positions agree with TRBD1. In germline, CDR1 is SGHAT, CDR2 FQNNGV. The CDR3 covers 13 residues. Germline trimming cut 6 bases from V and 5 bases from J; bases unmatched to any gene: 4. This CDR3 reads CASSFQGDNEQFF. Written as DNA, the CDR3 is TGTGCCAGCAGTTTTCAGGGGGACAATGAGCAGTTCTTC.

This clonotype appeared a few times. The CDR3 protein is CASSGGGELFF. The CDR3 DNA is TGTGCCAGCAGCGGGGGCGGGGAGCTGTTTTTT. The chain is built from TRBV11-2 and TRBJ2-2; D tentatively reads TRBD1 or TRBD2 (5 bases each). The CDR3 runs to 11 residues. Trimming shortened V by 5 bases and J by 7 bases, and 5 bases separated the two germline ends. Germline lookup yields CDR1 SGHAT and CDR2 FQNNGV.

The chain links TRBV28 to TRBJ1-6; D is possibly TRBD1 (5 bases). Trimming shortened V by 3 bases and J by 7 bases, and 16 bases separated the two germline ends. CDR3 length: 16 residues. Looked up from germline, CDR1 is MDHEN and CDR2 is SYDVKM. This CDR3 is CASSFLGGGENSPLHF. CDR3 nucleotide sequence: TGTGCCAGCAGTTTTCTCGGGGGAGGTGAGAATTCACCCCTCCACTTT.

The chain employs TRBV5-1 and TRBJ1-2, with TRBD1 as a possible D gene (6 bases). Trimming cost V 2 bases and J 7 bases, with 9 bases left between them. The CDR3 length is 12 residues. CDR1 and CDR2 (germline): SGHRS, YFSETQ. The CDR3 bases are TGCGCCAGCAGCTTACAGGGCGGTGGCTACACCTTC. Protein: CASSLQGGGYTF.

The rearrangement links TRBV27 to TRBJ1-2, with TRBD1 as a possible D gene (6 bases). This CDR3 contains 13 residues. The V and J ends lost 6 bases and 7 bases respectively, with 15 bases between them. Germline V lookup: CDR1 MNHEY, CDR2 SMNVEV (reference sequence). This CDR3 is CASRIGQTGGYTF. CDR3 nucleotides: TGTGCCAGCAGAATAGGACAGACGGGTGGCTACACCTTC.